This T cell receptor (beta chain) came from a study of T cells in Graves' hyperthyroidism and ophthalmopathy. Background on the study: Upon initial diagnosis and before any treatment, peripheral blood was collected.

This clonotype was picked up many times. Investigators excluded patients with uncontrolled infection, other autoimmune disease, pregnancy or lactation. RNA transcripts gave rise to amplified TCR beta CDR3 regions. The TCR CDR3 first-round RT-PCR relied on the HTBI primer set. TCRdb reprocessed the multiplex PCR reads with MiXCR, giving one entry per CDR3 protein. The profile covers roughly 570,000 distinct CDR3 sequences, with about 15% appearing a single time and approximately 7.4% taken by the ten largest. The sample consisted of blood. The receptor's source is a woman in her twenties or thirties with Graves' hyperthyroidism.

CDR3 protein: CSAARDTGDLGTDTQYF. The CDR3 DNA sequence: TGCAGTGCCGCTAGAGATACAGGGGATCTTGGCACAGATACGCAGTATTTT. The chain joins TRBV20-1 to TRBJ2-3, with 7 bases matching TRBD1. The CDR3 sequence is 17 residues long. Germline trimming cut 6 bases from V and 1 base from J; bases unmatched to any gene: 16. The germline V gene encodes CDR1 DFQATT and CDR2 SNEGSKA (reference sequence).